The 8 T cell receptor beta chains below were found in one sample sequenced in a study of radiation and T cells in renal cell carcinoma. This sample's time point: blood 4 weeks post-SBRT, at nephrectomy. Indicated treatment: 15 Gy SBRT to primary tumor, nephrectomy 4 weeks later. Clones were sequenced by immunoSEQ multiplex PCR, and TCRdb holds only the in-frame ones, with some missing. The sample holds roughly 58,000 clones, about 80% seen once. The material was blood, obtained from a patient whose treatment included radiotherapy and nephrectomy. These TCRs come from a man aged 55 to 69 with renal cell carcinoma.

The chain links TRBV6-6 to TRBJ2-1; 8 bases align to TRBD2. Germline CDR1 and CDR2: MNHNY and SVGAGI (reference sequence). The CDR3 spans 15 residues. After removal of 6 bases from V and 6 bases from J, the junction contained 10 bases not matched to a gene. CDR3 region: CASSPIAGSPNEQFF. The DNA for the CDR3 is TGTGCCAGCAGCCCTATAGCGGGATCACCCAATGAGCAGTTCTTC.

A few counts support this clone. The genes are TRBV4-3 and TRBJ2-5, with D tentatively TRBD1 (6 bases). Per germline, CDR1 LGHNA and CDR2 YSLEER. The CDR3 consists of 14 residues. V was trimmed by 2 bases and J by 4 bases, leaving 11 bases between them. The DNA of the CDR3 is TGCGCCAGCAGCCAAACAGGGATAGGAGAGACCCAGTACTTC. It yields the protein CASSQTGIGETQYF.

This chain links TRBV4-3 with TRBJ2-1, with a weak D call TRBD1 (5 bases). This CDR3 is 15 amino acids long. V was clipped by 4 bases and J by 10 bases, with 20 bases between them. Germline V gene sequence: CDR1 LGHNA, CDR2 YSLEER. In DNA, the CDR3 is TGCGCCAGCAGCCTTTCGTGGCAGGGAAGTCAGGAGCAGTTCTTC. It is translated as CASSLSWQGSQEQFF.

The V call is TRBV4-2, the J call TRBJ2-1, with D possibly being TRBD2 (6 bases). The CDR3 loop spans 16 amino acids. Trimming pared 5 bases from V and 6 bases from J, leaving 20 bases between. CDR1 is LGHNA, CDR2 YNFKEQ, per germline. CDR3 bases: TGTGCCAGCAGCGGGGACGGGACTCGAGGGTTCAATGAGCAGTTCTTC. This gives the protein CASSGDGTRGFNEQFF.

J is TRBJ2-1 and V is TRBV4-3, with TRBD2 matching 7 bases. This CDR3 comprises 21 residues. Germline V gene lookup returns CDR1 LGHNA and CDR2 YSLEER. J was trimmed by 0 bases and V by 0 bases; bases with no gene match: 17. The CDR3 DNA is TGCGCCAGCAGCCAAGATTTTGGAAGCGGGGCCCATTCGAGCTCCTACAATGAGCAGTTCTTC. As protein: CASSQDFGSGAHSSSYNEQFF.

This sequence joins TRBV14 and TRBJ2-1; 14 bases are a match to TRBD2. The CDR3 has 16 amino acids. Germline V gives CDR1 SGHDN, CDR2 FVKESK. The V segment lost 7 bases and the J segment 4 bases; nucleotides outside the gene matches: 6. The CDR3 DNA sequence: TGTGCCAGCACCTCAGGACTAGCGGGGGGTTACAATGAGCAGTTCTTC. Its protein product is CASTSGLAGGYNEQFF.

CDR3 coding DNA: TGTGCCAGTAGGCCGCCAGGGGGCTTCGATGGCTACACCTTC. Its protein is CASRPPGGFDGYTF. This chain links TRBV19 with TRBJ1-2; TRBD1 aligns across 8 bases. V lost 6 bases to trimming and J lost 6 bases; unmatched junction nucleotides: 9. The CDR3 is 14 residues long. From germline, CDR1 is LNHDA and CDR2 SQIVND (reference sequence).

This chain connects TRBV9 to TRBJ2-5; D is possibly TRBD2 (6 bases). V dropped 0 bases and J dropped 5 bases, with 14 bases sitting between them. CDR3 length: 15 residues. CDR1 and CDR2 from the germline V gene are SGDLS and YYNGEE. CDR3 coding DNA: TGTGCCAGCAGCGTAGTGGGGACTCAGAGGGAGACCCAGTACTTC. Translation: CASSVVGTQRETQYF.